These T cell receptor beta chains were read from a single sample in a study of cytomegalovirus exposure and HLA in healthy donors. Sequencing was performed with immunoSEQ multiplex PCR; in TCRdb, only in-frame clones are kept and a portion is missing. This table has roughly 71,000 clones, 78% appearing once. The sequenced sample was PBMCs. All receptors derive from a girl between 10 and 17 years old in good health and CMV-seropositive. Both conserved end residues are part of each CDR3. A D gene is named only where the DNA matches it firmly. For some rows the clone size is stated as once, few or many, or as a class when expanded; others skip it.

J,V,size,D,DNA,CDR3
TRBJ2-5,TRBV14,NA,NA,TGTGCCAGCAGCCAACTTAACAGGGTCGGGGAGACCCAGTACTTC,CASSQLNRVGETQYF
TRBJ2-5,TRBV14,NA,TRBD2,TGTGCCAGCAGCCAAGGGATCAGCGGGAGTCGCGAAGAGACCCAGTACTTC,CASSQGISGSREETQYF
TRBJ2-3,TRBV30,NA,NA,TGTGCCTGGAGCCCTTATACTGGGGGCGCAGATACGCAGTATTTT,CAWSPYTGGADTQYF
TRBJ2-7,TRBV6-1,NA,TRBD2,TGTGCCAGCAGTCAGATTAGCGGGCGCTCCTACGAGCAGTACTTC,CASSQISGRSYEQYF
TRBJ2-2,TRBV6-6,NA,NA,TGTGCCAGCTGGCGACAGGTTAGCACCGGGGAGCTGTTTTTT,CASWRQVSTGELFF
TRBJ2-6,TRBV5-4,NA,NA,TGTGCCAGCAGCTCCCAAAACTCTGGGGCCAACGTCCTGACTTTC,CASSSQNSGANVLTF
TRBJ2-3,TRBV30,once,TRBD2,TGTGCCTGGAGTGGGACTAGCGGGGGCACAGATACGCAGTATTTT,CAWSGTSGGTDTQYF
TRBJ2-3,TRBV2,NA,TRBD2,TGTGCCAGCAGCCTAAACCACTTACTAGCGGGGGGGCTCACAGATACGCAGTATTTT,CASSLNHLLAGGLTDTQYF
TRBJ1-1,TRBV5-1,NA,TRBD1,TGCGCCAGCAGCTTACAGGGGGGGAGGGACACTGAAGCTTTCTTT,CASSLQGGRDTEAFF
TRBJ1-1,TRBV28,NA,NA,TGTGCCAGCACCCCCGCGTCCAAGAACACTGAAGCTTTCTTT,CASTPASKNTEAFF
TRBJ1-2,TRBV6-5,NA,TRBD1,TGTGCCAGCAGTTACTCGACAGGGCTCTACACCTTC,CASSYSTGLYTF
TRBJ2-1,TRBV30,few,NA,TGTGCCTGGGGAGGTTGGGAGCCCGATGCCAATGAGCAGTTCTTC,CAWGGWEPDANEQFF
TRBJ1-4,TRBV25-1,NA,TRBD1,TGTGCCAGCAGTGACCTGACAGGGGATTATGAAAAACTGTTTTTT,CASSDLTGDYEKLFF
TRBJ2-5,TRBV15,NA,TRBD2,TGTGCCACCAGCACTCGTCGGGGGGGCCCGGCGACCCAGTACTTC,CATSTRRGGPATQYF
TRBJ1-4,TRBV30,NA,NA,TGTGCCTGGAGTGTGGGGGGGACTAATGAAAAACTGTTTTTT,CAWSVGGTNEKLFF
TRBJ2-1,TRBV11-3,NA,TRBD1,TGTGCCAGCAGCCAGAGGGGGCCTTCCTACAATGAGCAGTTCTTC,CASSQRGPSYNEQFF
TRBJ2-5,TRBV2,NA,NA,TGTGCCAGCAGTAATACAGGGACCCAGTACTTC,CASSNTGTQYF
TRBJ2-3,TRBV5-1,NA,NA,TGCGCCAGCAGCCTAAGTTCCACAGATACGCAGTATTTT,CASSLSSTDTQYF
TRBJ1-2,TRBV30,once,TRBD1,TGTGCCTGGAGAGGACAGGGGGCCCACACCTTC,CAWRGQGAHTF
TRBJ1-2,TRBV4-1,once,TRBD1,TGCGCCAGCAGCCTCCATGAGGGACAGGGGGTAGGCTACACCTTC,CASSLHEGQGVGYTF
TRBJ1-1,TRBV11-2,NA,NA,TGTGCCAGCAGCTTCATGAACACTGAAGCTTTCTTT,CASSFMNTEAFF
TRBJ2-7,TRBV18,NA,TRBD1,TGTGCCAGCTCACCAAGGACAGGGGATGACGAGCAGTACTTC,CASSPRTGDDEQYF
TRBJ1-6,TRBV6-1,NA,NA,TGTGCCAGCATGAACCCTAGCTCCTATAATTCACCCCTCCACTTT,CASMNPSSYNSPLHF
TRBJ2-3,TRBV7-9,NA,TRBD1,TGTGCCAGCAGCGCTAGGACAGGGGACTCCACAGGACTCACAGATACGCAGTATTTT,CASSARTGDSTGLTDTQYF
TRBJ1-2,TRBV4-1,NA,NA,TGCGCCAGCAGAGGTGGAGGGACGAGGAACTATGGCTACACCTTC,CASRGGGTRNYGYTF
TRBJ2-2,TRBV29-1,NA,TRBD1,TGCAGCGTCCTCTCATTGGGGGCAGGGGGCTACGGCGGGGAGCTGTTTTTT,CSVLSLGAGGYGGELFF
TRBJ1-6,TRBV25-1,NA,TRBD1,TGTGCCAGCAGTGAGCAGGGGGCGAATTCACCCCTCCACTTT,CASSEQGANSPLHF
TRBJ1-2,TRBV29-1,NA,NA,TGCAGCGTGGGTGCCCCCCCCGCGGGTGGCTACACCTTC,CSVGAPPAGGYTF
TRBJ2-1,TRBV6-5,NA,NA,TGTGCCAGCAGCTCCCTCAGTCTCTCCTACAATGAGCAGTTCTTC,CASSSLSLSYNEQFF
TRBJ1-5,TRBV28,NA,TRBD1,TGTGCCAGCAGTTTATCAGGGACAGGGTGGCTTGTTCAGCCCCAGCATTTT,CASSLSGTGWLVQPQHF
TRBJ1-5,TRBV28,NA,NA,TGTGCCAGCAGCCATCGACCCGGAGGGGATCAGCCCCAGCATTTT,CASSHRPGGDQPQHF
TRBJ1-1,TRBV21-1,NA,NA,TGTGCCAGCAGCAAATTGAAAATGAGAGGGTGGGCCAGGTCGGCCACTGAAGCTTTCTTT,CASSKLKMRGWARSATEAFF
TRBJ2-7,TRBV30,NA,NA,TGTGCCTGGAGTGTCCGGCGGGGGCCTTGGGACTACGAGCAGTACTTC,CAWSVRRGPWDYEQYF
TRBJ1-2,TRBV9,NA,NA,TGTGCCAGCAGCGCCACCGGTGGTGATGGCTACACCTTC,CASSATGGDGYTF
TRBJ2-7,TRBV13,few,NA,TGTGCCAGCAGCTTAGATGGGCGCCTAAGCTACGAGCAGTACTTC,CASSLDGRLSYEQYF